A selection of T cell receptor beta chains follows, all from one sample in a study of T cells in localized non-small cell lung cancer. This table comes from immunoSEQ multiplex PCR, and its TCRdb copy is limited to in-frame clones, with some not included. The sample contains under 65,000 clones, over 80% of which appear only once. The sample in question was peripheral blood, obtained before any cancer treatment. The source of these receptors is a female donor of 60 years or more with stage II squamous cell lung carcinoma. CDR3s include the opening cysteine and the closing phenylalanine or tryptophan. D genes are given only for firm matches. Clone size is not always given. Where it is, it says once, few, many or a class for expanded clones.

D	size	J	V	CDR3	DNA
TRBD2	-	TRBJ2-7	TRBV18	CASSPMTSGGGYEQYF	TGTGCCAGCTCACCAATGACTAGCGGGGGGGGCTACGAGCAGTACTTC
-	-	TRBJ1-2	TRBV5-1	CASSLEGASYGYTF	TGCGCCAGCAGTTTAGAGGGAGCATCCTATGGCTACACCTTC
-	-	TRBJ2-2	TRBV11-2	CASSLMGDGRDTGELFF	TGTGCCAGCAGCTTAATGGGGGATGGCCGAGACACCGGGGAGCTGTTTTTT
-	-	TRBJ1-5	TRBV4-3	CASSQEPGRESAQHF	TGCGCCAGCAGCCAAGAGCCCGGGCGCGAATCAGCCCAGCATTTT
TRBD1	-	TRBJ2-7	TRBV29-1	CSVRQGPTEQYF	TGCAGCGTTAGACAGGGGCCCACCGAGCAGTACTTC
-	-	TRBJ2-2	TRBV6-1	CASGPGGQTGELFF	TGTGCCAGCGGACCCGGGGGCCAAACCGGGGAGCTGTTTTTT
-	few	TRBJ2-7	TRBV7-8	CASSLVRQNLRTYEQYF	TGTGCCAGCAGCTTAGTTCGACAGAACCTCCGAACCTACGAGCAGTACTTC
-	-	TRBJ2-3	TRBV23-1	CASSQSGSPGPTDTQYF	TGCGCCAGCAGTCAATCGGGGAGCCCCGGACCCACAGATACGCAGTATTTT
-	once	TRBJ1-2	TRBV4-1	CASSQDPTVAYGYTF	TGCGCCAGCAGCCAAGACCCGACAGTCGCCTATGGCTACACCTTC
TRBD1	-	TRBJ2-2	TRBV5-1	CASSPITPGQGGEGTGELFF	TGCGCCAGCAGCCCAATCACCCCGGGACAGGGGGGCGAGGGTACCGGGGAGCTGTTTTTT
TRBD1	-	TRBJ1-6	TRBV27	CASSLRQGYKSNSPLHF	TGTGCCAGCAGTCTCAGACAGGGCTATAAGTCGAATTCACCCCTCCACTTT
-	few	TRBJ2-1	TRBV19	CASSLQGREQFF	TGTGCCAGTAGCCTTCAGGGCCGGGAGCAGTTCTTC
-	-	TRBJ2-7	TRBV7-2	CASSLEGAGKGSYEQYF	TGTGCCAGCAGCTTAGAGGGGGCGGGGAAGGGGTCCTACGAGCAGTACTTC
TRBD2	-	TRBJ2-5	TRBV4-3	CASSRMAGGRETQYF	TGCGCCAGCAGCCGGATGGCGGGGGGGAGGGAGACCCAGTACTTC
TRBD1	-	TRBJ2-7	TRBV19	CASSSETGSYEQYF	TGTGCCAGTAGTTCCGAGACAGGGAGCTACGAGCAGTACTTC
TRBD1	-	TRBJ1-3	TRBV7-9	CASSPIGTGHTIYF	TGTGCCAGCAGCCCTATCGGGACAGGGCACACCATATATTTT
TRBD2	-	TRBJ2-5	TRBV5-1	CASSLAERGVQETQYF	TGCGCCAGCAGCTTGGCCGAGCGGGGGGTGCAAGAGACCCAGTACTTC
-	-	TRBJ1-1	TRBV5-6	CASSPWGNTEAFF	TGTGCCAGCAGCCCCTGGGGGAACACTGAAGCTTTCTTT
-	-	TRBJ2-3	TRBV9	CASSPRPTTDTQYF	TGTGCCAGCAGCCCCCGGCCCACCACAGATACGCAGTATTTT
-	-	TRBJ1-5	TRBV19	CASSTRDNQPQHF	TGTGCCAGTAGTACCCGGGACAACCAGCCCCAGCATTTT
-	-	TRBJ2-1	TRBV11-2	CASSRGSVAPEQFF	TGTGCCAGCAGCCGGGGGTCCGTAGCGCCTGAGCAGTTCTTC
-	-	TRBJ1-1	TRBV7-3	CASSSGPNTEAFF	TGTGCCAGCTCTTCAGGGCCGAACACTGAAGCTTTCTTT
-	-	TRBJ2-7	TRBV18	CASSPATQGVLQYF	TGTGCCAGCTCACCGGCCACCCAAGGGGTTCTGCAGTACTTC
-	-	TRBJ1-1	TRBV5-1	CASSDTGLNTEAFF	TGCGCCAGCAGCGACACAGGGTTGAACACTGAAGCTTTCTTT
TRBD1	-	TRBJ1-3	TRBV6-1	CASRDRVDAGNTIYF	TGTGCCAGCCGCGACAGGGTGGACGCTGGAAACACCATATATTTT
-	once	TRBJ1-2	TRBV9	CASSVHLGGANYGYTF	TGTGCCAGCAGCGTTCACCTAGGGGGAGCTAACTATGGCTACACCTTC
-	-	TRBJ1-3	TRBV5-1	CASSATGARSGNTIYF	TGCGCCAGCAGCGCAACTGGGGCCCGCTCTGGAAACACCATATATTTT
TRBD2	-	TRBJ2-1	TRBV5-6	CASSLGLAGGYNEQFF	TGTGCCAGCAGCTTGGGACTAGCGGGGGGGTACAATGAGCAGTTCTTC
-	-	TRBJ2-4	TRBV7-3	CASSPGSGKNIQYF	TGTGCCAGCAGCCCCGGGTCTGGGAAAAACATTCAGTACTTC
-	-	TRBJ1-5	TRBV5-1	CASSLAGNQPQHF	TGCGCCAGCAGCCTAGCAGGGAATCAGCCCCAGCATTTT